This entry is about one T cell receptor beta chain. The data originate from a study of OX40 agonist ivuxolimab in advanced cancers. The CDR3 loop spans 17 amino acids. Trimming cost V 4 bases and J 2 bases; bases outside gene matches: 11. Looked up from germline, CDR1 is MNHEY and CDR2 is SMNVEV (reference sequence). Clones were read by immunoSEQ multiplex PCR, and TCRdb kept only the in-frame ones, dropping some. This sample has under 70,000 clones, with roughly 90% found just once. The source was CD4+ or CD8+ T cells sorted from blood, collected in a trial of the OX40 agonist ivuxolimab. The clonotype was recovered from an adult with an advanced solid tumor such as melanoma, head and neck, liver or kidney cancer. The chain uses TRBV27 and TRBJ2-1, with 7 bases aligning to TRBD2. This chain's CDR3 is CASSSAPTSTPYNEQFF. The CDR3 DNA reads TGTGCCAGCAGTTCCGCCCCGACTAGCACCCCCTACAATGAGCAGTTCTTC.